The entry below gives a single TCR beta chain sequence along with its context. This sample is part of a study of blood T cell repertoires in COVID-19. In the study overall: Samples of COVID-19 (acute and convalescent) were obtained from the United States, Italy and Spain.

The V gene's germline CDR1 is SGHTA and CDR2 FQGTGA. The CDR3 contains 15 residues. The V gene end was trimmed by 0 bases and the J gene end by 0 bases; junction bases not matched to a gene: 1. Clones were read by immunoSEQ multiplex PCR, and TCRdb kept only the in-frame ones, dropping some. This table has approximately 100,000 clones, about 86% appearing once. Sample: peripheral blood. The clonotype comes from a man aged 60 to 69 with acute or convalescent COVID-19. The chain carries TRBV7-3 and TRBJ1-1; 7 bases align to TRBD1. CDR3: CASSLTQGVNTEAFF. CDR3 DNA sequence: TGTGCCAGCAGCTTAACCCAGGGGGTGAACACTGAAGCTTTCTTT.